The 2 T cell receptor beta chains in this list originate from one sample, sequenced in a study of cytomegalovirus exposure and HLA in healthy donors. PCR used 60 Vbeta primers and 13 Jbeta primers. Sequenced by immunoSEQ multiplex PCR; TCRdb stores in-frame clones only, minus some. Of 110,000 to 150,000 clones listed, just under 85% are singletons. Sample: PBMCs. The receptor set was obtained from a woman between 35 and 50 years old in good health and CMV-seronegative.

The chain recombines TRBV19 with TRBJ2-7; 10 bases align to TRBD1. With 3 bases clipped from V and 5 bases from J, the junction kept 4 bases outside the gene matches. The CDR3 extends over 14 amino acids. CDR1 and CDR2 from the germline V gene are LNHDA and SQIVND (reference sequence). This CDR3 is CASSMTGGINEQYF. The CDR3 DNA is TGTGCCAGTAGTATGACAGGGGGCATTAACGAGCAGTACTTC.

The chain is built from TRBV15 and TRBJ1-3; 10 nucleotides align to TRBD1. CDR1 is LNHNV and CDR2 is YYDKDF in the germline V gene (reference sequence). CDR3 size: 15 residues. V lost 3 bases, J lost 9 bases, and 8 bases stayed unmatched. CDR3: CATSRGTGAGVTIYF. The CDR3 bases are TGTGCCACCAGCAGGGGGACAGGGGCTGGCGTCACCATATATTTT.